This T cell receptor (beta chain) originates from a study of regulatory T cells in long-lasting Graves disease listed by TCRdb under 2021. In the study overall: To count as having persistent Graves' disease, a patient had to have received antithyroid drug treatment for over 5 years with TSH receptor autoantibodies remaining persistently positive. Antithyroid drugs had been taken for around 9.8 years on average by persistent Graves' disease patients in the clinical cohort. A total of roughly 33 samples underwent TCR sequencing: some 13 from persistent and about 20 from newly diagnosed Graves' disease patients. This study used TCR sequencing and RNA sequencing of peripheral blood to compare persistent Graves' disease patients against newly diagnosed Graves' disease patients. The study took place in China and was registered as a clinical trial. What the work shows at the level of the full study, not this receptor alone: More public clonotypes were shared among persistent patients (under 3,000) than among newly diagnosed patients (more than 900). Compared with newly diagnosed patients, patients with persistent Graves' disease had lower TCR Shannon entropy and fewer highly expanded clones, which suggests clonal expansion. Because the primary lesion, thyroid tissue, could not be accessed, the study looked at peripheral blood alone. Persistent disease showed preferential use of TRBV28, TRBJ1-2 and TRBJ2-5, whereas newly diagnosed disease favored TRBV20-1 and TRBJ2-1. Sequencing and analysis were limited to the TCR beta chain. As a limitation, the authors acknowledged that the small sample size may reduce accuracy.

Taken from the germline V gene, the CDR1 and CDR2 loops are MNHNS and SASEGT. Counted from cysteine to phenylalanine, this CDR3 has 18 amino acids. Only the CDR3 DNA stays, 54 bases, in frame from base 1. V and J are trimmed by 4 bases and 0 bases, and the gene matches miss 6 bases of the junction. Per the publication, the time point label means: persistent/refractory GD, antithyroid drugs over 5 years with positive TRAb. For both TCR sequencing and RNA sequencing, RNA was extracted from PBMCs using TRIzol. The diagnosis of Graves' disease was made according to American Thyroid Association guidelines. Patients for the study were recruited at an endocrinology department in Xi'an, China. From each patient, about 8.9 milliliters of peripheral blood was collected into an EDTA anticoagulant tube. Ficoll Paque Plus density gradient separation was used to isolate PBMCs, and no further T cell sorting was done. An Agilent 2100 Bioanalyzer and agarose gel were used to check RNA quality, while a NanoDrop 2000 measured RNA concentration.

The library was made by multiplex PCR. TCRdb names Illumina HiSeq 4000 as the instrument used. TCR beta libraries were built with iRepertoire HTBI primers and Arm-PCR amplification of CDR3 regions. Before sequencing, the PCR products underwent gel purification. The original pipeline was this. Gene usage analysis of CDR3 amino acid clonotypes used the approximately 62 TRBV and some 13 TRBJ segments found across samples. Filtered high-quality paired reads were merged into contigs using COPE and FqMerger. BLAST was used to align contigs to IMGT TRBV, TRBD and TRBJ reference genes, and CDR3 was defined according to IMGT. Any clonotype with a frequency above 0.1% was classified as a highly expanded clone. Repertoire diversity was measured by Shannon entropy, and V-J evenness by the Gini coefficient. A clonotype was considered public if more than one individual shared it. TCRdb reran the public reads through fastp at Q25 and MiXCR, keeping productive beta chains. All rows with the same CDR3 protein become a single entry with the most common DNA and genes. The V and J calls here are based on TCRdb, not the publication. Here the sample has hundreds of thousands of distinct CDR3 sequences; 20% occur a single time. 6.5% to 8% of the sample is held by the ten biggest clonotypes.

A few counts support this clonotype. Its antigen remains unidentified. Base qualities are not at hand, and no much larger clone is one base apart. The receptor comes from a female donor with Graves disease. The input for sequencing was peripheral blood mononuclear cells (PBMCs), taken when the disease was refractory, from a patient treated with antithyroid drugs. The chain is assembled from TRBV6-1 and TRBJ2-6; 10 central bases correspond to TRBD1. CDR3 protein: CASSGYGTGVSGANVLTF. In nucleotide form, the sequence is TGTGCCAGCAGTGGGTACGGGACAGGGGTCTCTGGGGCCAACGTCCTGACTTTC.